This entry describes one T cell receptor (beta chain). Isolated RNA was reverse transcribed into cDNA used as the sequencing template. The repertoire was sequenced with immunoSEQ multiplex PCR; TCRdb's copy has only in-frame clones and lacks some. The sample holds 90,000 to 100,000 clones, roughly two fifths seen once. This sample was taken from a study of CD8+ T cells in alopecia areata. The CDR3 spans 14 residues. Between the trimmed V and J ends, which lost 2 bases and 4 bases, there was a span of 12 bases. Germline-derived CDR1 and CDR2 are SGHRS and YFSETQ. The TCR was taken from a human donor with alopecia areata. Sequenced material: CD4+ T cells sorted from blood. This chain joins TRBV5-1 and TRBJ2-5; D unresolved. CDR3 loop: CASSLTPSLETQYF. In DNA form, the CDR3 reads TGCGCCAGCAGCTTAACACCAAGCTTAGAGACCCAGTACTTC.